A selection of T cell receptor beta chains follows, all from one sample in a study of beta chain features in type 1 diabetes. Method: immunoSEQ multiplex PCR; TCRdb's copy keeps in-frame clones and lacks some. The sample includes about 660,000 clones, about 14% of them seen just once. Input material: naive CD4+ T cells from blood. Receptors were obtained from a man younger than 30 with type 1 diabetes. The CDR3 runs from the conserved cysteine through the conserved F or W. The order of the fields is D gene, clone size, V gene, J gene, CDR3 DNA, CDR3 protein. A D gene is named only where the DNA matches it firmly. Size is stated for part of the rows, as once, few or many counts, or as a class when the clone is expanded.

D: -
size: -
V: TRBV7-2
J: TRBJ2-5
DNA: TGTGCCAGCGGGCGTGTGGGGCAAGAGACCCAGTACTTC
CDR3: CASGRVGQETQYF

D: -
size: -
V: TRBV14
J: TRBJ2-6
DNA: TGTGCCAGCAGCCAAGCTGGGGCCAACGTCCTGACTTTC
CDR3: CASSQAGANVLTF

D: TRBD1
size: -
V: TRBV30
J: TRBJ1-5
DNA: TGTGCCTGGAGTGTTGGGGGGACAGGGAATCAGCCCCAGCATTTT
CDR3: CAWSVGGTGNQPQHF

D: -
size: few
V: TRBV7-7
J: TRBJ2-2
DNA: TGTGCTAGCAGCCCAGAGACCGGGGAGCTGTTTTTT
CDR3: CASSPETGELFF

D: -
size: -
V: TRBV9
J: TRBJ2-3
DNA: TGTGCCAGCAGCGTAGGGGGGGCCACCCCGGATACGCAGTATTTT
CDR3: CASSVGGATPDTQYF

D: -
size: few
V: TRBV29-1
J: TRBJ1-5
DNA: TGCAGCGTTGGGGCAGACCATAGCAATCAGCCCCAGCATTTT
CDR3: CSVGADHSNQPQHF

D: -
size: -
V: TRBV18
J: TRBJ1-2
DNA: TGTGCCAGCTCACCTCGGGAGGGGTTTAACTATGGCTACACCTTC
CDR3: CASSPREGFNYGYTF

D: -
size: few
V: TRBV28
J: TRBJ2-5
DNA: TGTGCCAGCAGACCGGAGGCTCTTGAGGGAGAGACCCAGTACTTC
CDR3: CASRPEALEGETQYF

D: TRBD1
size: -
V: TRBV5-4
J: TRBJ2-1
DNA: TGTGCCACCAACCGTGGGGGACAGGGGGTGGATGAGCAGTTCTTC
CDR3: CATNRGGQGVDEQFF

D: TRBD2
size: few
V: TRBV4-1
J: TRBJ2-1
DNA: TGCGCCAGCAGCCAAGATGTTTCGGCGGGAGGCCCCCCTGAGCAGTTCTTC
CDR3: CASSQDVSAGGPPEQFF

D: -
size: -
V: TRBV2
J: TRBJ1-6
DNA: TGTGCCAGCAGTGAAAGGGGTTCACCCCTCCACTTT
CDR3: CASSERGSPLHF

D: TRBD1
size: few
V: TRBV7-9
J: TRBJ1-1
DNA: TGTGCCAGCAGCTTGGGGAGGGGGCGGCCCGACACTGAAGCTTTCTTT
CDR3: CASSLGRGRPDTEAFF

D: -
size: -
V: TRBV2
J: TRBJ1-1
DNA: TGTGCCAGCAGTCAGTACAACTTAAACACTGAAGCTTTCTTT
CDR3: CASSQYNLNTEAFF

D: -
size: -
V: TRBV6-5
J: TRBJ2-3
DNA: TGTGCCAGCAGTTTCCAAGACCCGAGGCGGGATACGCAGTATTTT
CDR3: CASSFQDPRRDTQYF

D: -
size: -
V: TRBV27
J: TRBJ1-5
DNA: TGTGGGCGGCAGGGGAATCAGCCCCAGCATTTT
CDR3: CGRQGNQPQHF

D: -
size: few
V: TRBV6-5
J: TRBJ1-2
DNA: TGTGCCAGCAGTTATAGTGTGAACTATGGCTACACCTTC
CDR3: CASSYSVNYGYTF

D: TRBD2
size: few
V: TRBV30
J: TRBJ2-5
DNA: TGTGCCTGGAGTGTTCACGGACTAGCGGAAGAGACCCAGTACTTC
CDR3: CAWSVHGLAEETQYF

D: TRBD1
size: few
V: TRBV7-9
J: TRBJ2-2
DNA: TGTGCCAGCAGCCCCCGGGACAGGGATTGGGCCGGGGAGCTGTTTTTT
CDR3: CASSPRDRDWAGELFF

D: -
size: -
V: TRBV5-4
J: TRBJ1-2
DNA: TGTGCCAGCAGCTTGGGGCAGGGAATATGGTATGGCTACACCTTC
CDR3: CASSLGQGIWYGYTF

D: -
size: few
V: TRBV7-7
J: TRBJ2-5
DNA: TGTGCTAGCAGCTTTGTAACCCAAGAGACCCAGTACTTC
CDR3: CASSFVTQETQYF

D: -
size: -
V: TRBV9
J: TRBJ2-1
DNA: TGTGCCAGCAGCGTAGAAGACCGCTCCTACAATGAGCAGTTCTTC
CDR3: CASSVEDRSYNEQFF

D: TRBD1
size: few
V: TRBV7-9
J: TRBJ1-4
DNA: TGTGCCAGCAGCCCCCCGGGACAGTCAACTAATGAAAAACTGTTTTTT
CDR3: CASSPPGQSTNEKLFF

D: -
size: -
V: TRBV7-2
J: TRBJ2-7
DNA: TGTGCCAGCAGCTCTAGCTCCTACGAGCAGTACTTC
CDR3: CASSSSSYEQYF

D: -
size: once
V: TRBV5-1
J: TRBJ2-5
DNA: TGCGCCAGCAGCGGAAACCCAGGTGAAGAGACCCAGTACTTC
CDR3: CASSGNPGEETQYF

D: -
size: few
V: TRBV6-1
J: TRBJ2-7
DNA: TGTGCCAGCAGACCCCCGGGACGAAGCTCCTACGAGCAGTACTTC
CDR3: CASRPPGRSSYEQYF

D: -
size: few
V: TRBV25-1
J: TRBJ2-1
DNA: TGTGCCAGCAGTCTTGGGACACTTCTTTACAATGAGCAGTTCTTC
CDR3: CASSLGTLLYNEQFF

D: TRBD2
size: few
V: TRBV2
J: TRBJ2-1
DNA: TGTGCCAGCAGGCCCATAGCGGGAGGGGACAATGAGCAGTTCTTC
CDR3: CASRPIAGGDNEQFF

D: -
size: -
V: TRBV2
J: TRBJ2-7
DNA: TGTGCCACCCATCTCGGGGGCGAGCAGTACTTC
CDR3: CATHLGGEQYF

D: TRBD1
size: -
V: TRBV7-2
J: TRBJ1-4
DNA: TGTGCCAGCAGCTTTGACAGGGAGTATCAAAAACTGTTTTTT
CDR3: CASSFDREYQKLFF

D: -
size: few
V: TRBV4-1
J: TRBJ2-7
DNA: TGCGCCAGCAGCCTCTTTGGGGGAAACGAGCAGTACTTC
CDR3: CASSLFGGNEQYF

D: -
size: few
V: TRBV13
J: TRBJ1-1
DNA: TGTGCCAGCAGCTTAGGGTGGGTCAACACTGAAGCTTTCTTT
CDR3: CASSLGWVNTEAFF